The rows below give T cell receptor beta chains drawn from one sample of a study of OX40 agonist ivuxolimab in advanced cancers. Sequenced by immunoSEQ multiplex PCR; TCRdb stores in-frame clones only, minus some. Of about 84,000 clones in the sample, roughly 80% were seen once. Material: CD4+ or CD8+ T cells sorted from blood, obtained in a trial of the OX40 agonist ivuxolimab. These receptors were collected from an adult with an advanced solid tumor such as melanoma, head and neck, liver or kidney cancer. Both conserved end residues are part of each CDR3. The order of the fields is V gene, D gene, J gene, clone size, CDR3 protein, CDR3 DNA. D genes are given only for firm matches. The size field is filled for only some rows; it gives once, few, many or a size class.

v_gene: TRBV6-5; d_gene: .; j_gene: TRBJ1-1; abundance: .; CDR3aa: CASSSTGTGNTEAFF; CDR3nt: TGTGCCAGCAGTTCCACAGGGACGGGGAACACTGAAGCTTTCTTT
v_gene: TRBV5-1; d_gene: .; j_gene: TRBJ1-5; abundance: .; CDR3aa: CASSLGGDSNQPQHF; CDR3nt: TGCGCCAGCAGCCTTGGCGGAGATAGCAATCAGCCCCAGCATTTT
v_gene: TRBV5-5; d_gene: .; j_gene: TRBJ1-6; abundance: .; CDR3aa: CASSPQWDSPLHF; CDR3nt: TGTGCCAGCAGTCCCCAGTGGGATTCACCCCTCCACTTT
v_gene: TRBV4-2; d_gene: .; j_gene: TRBJ2-2; abundance: .; CDR3aa: CASSQVSLDIGELFF; CDR3nt: TGTGCCAGCAGCCAAGTTAGCTTAGATATCGGGGAGCTGTTTTTT
v_gene: TRBV9; d_gene: TRBD2; j_gene: TRBJ2-2; abundance: .; CDR3aa: CASSPGTSAFSYTGELFF; CDR3nt: TGTGCCAGCAGCCCCGGGACTAGCGCATTTTCCTACACCGGGGAGCTGTTTTTT
v_gene: TRBV7-2; d_gene: .; j_gene: TRBJ2-5; abundance: .; CDR3aa: CASSWWPDPRETQYF; CDR3nt: TGTGCCAGCAGCTGGTGGCCCGACCCGCGAGAGACCCAGTACTTC
v_gene: TRBV27; d_gene: .; j_gene: TRBJ1-1; abundance: .; CDR3aa: CASSLSPGTGGAFF; CDR3nt: TGTGCCAGCAGTTTATCCCCCGGCACGGGTGGAGCTTTCTTT
v_gene: TRBV4-3; d_gene: .; j_gene: TRBJ2-2; abundance: .; CDR3aa: CASSLSNTGELFF; CDR3nt: TGCGCCAGCAGTTTGTCGAACACCGGGGAGCTGTTTTTT
v_gene: TRBV28; d_gene: .; j_gene: TRBJ2-7; abundance: .; CDR3aa: CATDRYYEQYF; CDR3nt: TGTGCCACCGACAGGTACTACGAGCAGTACTTC
v_gene: TRBV5-1; d_gene: .; j_gene: TRBJ2-5; abundance: .; CDR3aa: CASSYDSSEETQYF; CDR3nt: TGCGCCAGCAGCTACGACTCTTCCGAAGAGACCCAGTACTTC
v_gene: TRBV19; d_gene: .; j_gene: TRBJ2-5; abundance: once; CDR3aa: CASSGPQGETQYF; CDR3nt: TGTGCCAGTAGTGGGCCTCAGGGAGAGACCCAGTACTTC
v_gene: TRBV5-8; d_gene: TRBD1; j_gene: TRBJ1-1; abundance: .; CDR3aa: CASSSGTGGYTEAFF; CDR3nt: TGTGCCAGCAGCAGTGGGACAGGAGGGTACACTGAAGCTTTCTTT
v_gene: TRBV7-3; d_gene: TRBD1; j_gene: TRBJ1-1; abundance: .; CDR3aa: CASSRGQGEAFF; CDR3nt: TGTGCCAGCAGCCGTGGACAGGGTGAAGCTTTCTTT
v_gene: TRBV11-2; d_gene: .; j_gene: TRBJ1-1; abundance: .; CDR3aa: CASSLDQRGNTEAFF; CDR3nt: TGTGCCAGCAGCTTAGATCAAAGAGGGAACACTGAAGCTTTCTTT
v_gene: TRBV5-1; d_gene: .; j_gene: TRBJ2-6; abundance: once; CDR3aa: CASSLTQQGLLSGANVLTF; CDR3nt: TGCGCCAGCAGCCTAACCCAACAGGGCCTCCTCTCTGGGGCCAACGTCCTGACTTTC
v_gene: TRBV6-1; d_gene: .; j_gene: TRBJ2-3; abundance: .; CDR3aa: CASKKEAALDTQYF; CDR3nt: TGTGCCAGCAAAAAAGAGGCAGCCCTAGATACGCAGTATTTT
v_gene: TRBV30; d_gene: .; j_gene: TRBJ2-5; abundance: .; CDR3aa: CAWSRPGGETQYF; CDR3nt: TGTGCCTGGAGTCGTCCAGGGGGGGAGACCCAGTACTTC
v_gene: TRBV2; d_gene: .; j_gene: TRBJ2-5; abundance: .; CDR3aa: CASSETRDVLHF; CDR3nt: TGTGCCAGCAGTGAAACTAGGGACGTCCTTCACTTC
v_gene: TRBV19; d_gene: .; j_gene: TRBJ2-5; abundance: .; CDR3aa: CASSIPGQNQETQYF; CDR3nt: TGTGCCAGTAGTATCCCCGGACAGAACCAAGAGACCCAGTACTTC
v_gene: TRBV28; d_gene: TRBD1; j_gene: TRBJ2-5; abundance: few; CDR3aa: CASSFLQGAWETQYF; CDR3nt: TGTGCCAGCAGTTTTCTACAGGGGGCTTGGGAGACCCAGTACTTC
v_gene: TRBV4-3; d_gene: .; j_gene: TRBJ1-5; abundance: .; CDR3aa: CASSQEFKVGQPQHF; CDR3nt: TGCGCCAGCAGCCAAGAGTTCAAGGTCGGGCAGCCCCAGCATTTT
v_gene: TRBV2; d_gene: .; j_gene: TRBJ2-2; abundance: .; CDR3aa: CASSGWGAANTGELFF; CDR3nt: TGTGCCAGCAGTGGATGGGGGGCAGCGAACACCGGGGAGCTGTTTTTT
v_gene: TRBV6-4; d_gene: TRBD1; j_gene: TRBJ1-4; abundance: .; CDR3aa: CASSDSATGGEGKLFF; CDR3nt: TGTGCCAGCAGTGACTCGGCGACAGGGGGAGAGGGAAAACTGTTTTTT
v_gene: TRBV28; d_gene: .; j_gene: TRBJ1-1; abundance: .; CDR3aa: CASSLGGWGTEAFF; CDR3nt: TGTGCCAGCAGTTTGGGGGGATGGGGAACTGAAGCTTTCTTT
v_gene: TRBV27; d_gene: .; j_gene: TRBJ1-1; abundance: few; CDR3aa: CASRQGWTEAFF; CDR3nt: TGTGCCAGCAGGCAGGGGTGGACTGAAGCTTTCTTT
v_gene: TRBV5-1; d_gene: TRBD1; j_gene: TRBJ1-1; abundance: .; CDR3aa: CASSWGQGKTEAFF; CDR3nt: TGCGCCAGCAGCTGGGGACAGGGGAAGACTGAAGCTTTCTTT
v_gene: TRBV2; d_gene: .; j_gene: TRBJ2-4; abundance: .; CDR3aa: CASRSNGRNIQYF; CDR3nt: TGTGCCAGCAGGTCTAATGGACGTAACATTCAGTACTTC
v_gene: TRBV12-2; d_gene: .; j_gene: TRBJ1-1; abundance: .; CDR3aa: CASRSQYTEAFF; CDR3nt: TGTGCAAGTCGCTCTCAATACACTGAAGCTTTCTTT
v_gene: TRBV27; d_gene: TRBD1; j_gene: TRBJ1-3; abundance: .; CDR3aa: CASSPGQWLNTIYF; CDR3nt: TGTGCCAGCAGCCCGGGACAGTGGTTGAACACCATATATTTT
v_gene: TRBV29-1; d_gene: .; j_gene: TRBJ1-1; abundance: once; CDR3aa: CSVEKTGNTEAFF; CDR3nt: TGCAGCGTTGAAAAGACAGGGAACACTGAAGCTTTCTTT
v_gene: TRBV7-3; d_gene: .; j_gene: TRBJ1-2; abundance: .; CDR3aa: CASSPGGGSGYTF; CDR3nt: TGTGCCAGCAGCCCCGGGGGTGGGAGTGGCTACACCTTC
v_gene: TRBV5-1; d_gene: .; j_gene: TRBJ1-4; abundance: .; CDR3aa: CASSSSAAGAEEKLFF; CDR3nt: TGCGCCAGCAGCTCCTCGGCTGCGGGGGCGGAGGAAAAACTGTTTTTT
v_gene: TRBV6-5; d_gene: .; j_gene: TRBJ2-3; abundance: .; CDR3aa: CASAGLAGTDTQYF; CDR3nt: TGTGCCAGCGCGGGCCTAGCAGGCACAGATACGCAGTATTTT
v_gene: TRBV10-2; d_gene: TRBD2; j_gene: TRBJ2-1; abundance: .; CDR3aa: CASNGLAGGWDNEQFF; CDR3nt: TGCGCCAGCAACGGACTAGCGGGGGGGTGGGACAATGAGCAGTTCTTC
v_gene: TRBV10-3; d_gene: TRBD1; j_gene: TRBJ1-4; abundance: .; CDR3aa: CAISERQGGDEKLFF; CDR3nt: TGTGCCATCAGTGAGAGGCAGGGGGGGGATGAAAAACTGTTTTTT
v_gene: TRBV7-4; d_gene: .; j_gene: TRBJ2-7; abundance: .; CDR3aa: CASTDPGQSTMGPLYEQYF; CDR3nt: TGTGCCAGCACCGATCCGGGACAATCCACAATGGGTCCCCTTTACGAGCAGTACTTC
v_gene: TRBV10-1; d_gene: TRBD2; j_gene: TRBJ2-1; abundance: .; CDR3aa: CASSESSGGHNEQFF; CDR3nt: TGCGCCAGCAGTGAGTCAAGCGGGGGTCACAATGAGCAGTTCTTC
v_gene: TRBV29-1; d_gene: .; j_gene: TRBJ1-2; abundance: once; CDR3aa: CSVIRDRANYGYTF; CDR3nt: TGCAGCGTTATCCGGGACCGAGCTAACTATGGCTACACCTTC